This T cell receptor beta chain was documented in a study of T-cell reconstitution after alpha-beta-depleted transplantation in children. The CDR3 contains 12 residues. Trimming shortened V by 5 bases and J by 5 bases, and 7 bases separated the two germline ends. This clonotype was found many times. This sample's TCRbeta library carried unique molecular identifier barcodes. Each CDR3 protein gets one entry after TCRdb re-called the PCR reads with MiXCR. Of more than 550,000 distinct CDR3 sequences in the sample, approximately 10% were seen once. This clonotype was sampled from a human donor who donated a stem cell graft to a child with acute myeloid leukemia. This sequence joins TRBV12-3 or TRBV12-4 and TRBJ2-1, with D uncertain. Specimen: PBMCs from the stem cell graft donor, collected from the stem cell graft. For the CDR3, the DNA is TGTGCCAGCAGTGATTTCAACAATGAGCAGTTCTTC. This codes for CASSDFNNEQFF.